This T cell receptor (beta chain) was recovered during a study of blood T cell repertoires in COVID-19. Whole-study context: COVID-19 samples, acute and convalescent, were from the United States, Italy and Spain.

The germline CDR1 and CDR2 sequences are SGDLS and YYNGEE. Between the trimmed V and J ends, which lost 2 bases and 8 bases, there was a span of 8 bases. This CDR3 contains 12 residues. In terms of age and location, participants ranged from about 18 to 95 years and lived in about 25 US areas. Which cohort a participant joined came from the clinical history participants gave. Original data processing: For nucleated cells, counts were estimated from reference gene primer amplification. The method was immunoSEQ multiplex PCR; TCRdb's version includes in-frame clones alone and lacks a portion of them. The V and J calls and clone size were taken over from that table, and D and trimming were inferred from the DNA. The sample yields about 210,000 clones, about 90% seen once.

The V call is TRBV9, the J call TRBJ1-3, with D perhaps matching TRBD1 (5 bases). Input material: PBMCs or T cells enriched from blood (not recorded which). The sequence was obtained from a woman under 30 who had recovered from COVID-19. CDR3 residues: CASSVGGDTIYF. In DNA form, the CDR3 reads TGTGCCAGCAGCGTCGGGGGGGACACCATATATTTT.